Listed here are 10 T cell receptor beta chains from one sample, sequenced in a study of blood T cells in healthy people across ages (dated by TCRdb to 2013 to 2016). Receptor libraries were prepared by 5' RACE. These reads were obtained on an Illumina HiSeq 2500. A second PCR of roughly 7 to 12 cycles was run with a J-beta primer mix and a sample-barcoded 5' primer. Starting from the raw public reads, TCRdb applied fastp trimming at Q25, assembled clones with MiXCR and retained in-frame beta chains. Records with the same CDR3 protein are collapsed into one entry carrying the most frequent genes and DNA. Present in this sample are 850,000 to 1,100,000 distinct CDR3 sequences, under 40% of which were seen just once. The ten biggest clones cover approximately 14% of the sample. Sequencing was done on a sample of blood. These TCRs come from a man aged 18-30 years in good health.

About this clonotype itself: Compared with germline, one end of the junction differs, possibly owing to a read error. The chain uses TRBV27 and TRBJ1-5; possible D gene TRBD1, 5 bases. Germline V gene sequence: CDR1 MNHEY, CDR2 SMNVEV (reference sequence). The CDR3 is 13 amino acids. In DNA form, the CDR3 reads TGTGTCAGCCCGGTGGGGGACAATCAGCCCCAGCATTTT. Translation: CVSPVGDNQPQHF.

The V gene is TRBV3-1, the J gene TRBJ2-2; D gene ambiguous. The germline V gene has CDR1 LGHDT and CDR2 YNNKEL (reference sequence). Trimming shortened V by 0 bases and J by 7 bases, and 9 bases separated the two germline ends. This CDR3 spans 14 amino acids. CDR3 sequence reads: CASSQDSVVGELFF. The CDR3 coding sequence is TGTGCCAGCAGCCAAGATTCAGTCGTCGGGGAGCTGTTTTTT.

In its sample, this clonotype was seen a few times. A much larger clonotype is one base distant, so this may be a read error. This chain joins TRBV20-1 and TRBJ2-1; 7 positions match TRBD1. The V gene end was trimmed by 5 bases and the J gene end by 8 bases; junction bases not matched to a gene: 9. The CDR3 has 13 amino acids. CDR1 DFQATT and CDR2 SNEGSKA come from the germline V gene (reference sequence). The CDR3 region is CSASGQPNDEQFF. As DNA, the CDR3 is TGCAGTGCTTCGGGACAGCCTAACGATGAGCAGTTCTTC.

The chain uses TRBV28 and TRBJ2-1; TRBD1 matches 7 bases. The CDR3 is 16 amino acids. The germline V gene has CDR1 MDHEN and CDR2 SYDVKM. V shed 5 bases and J 1 base; nucleotides not matched to a gene: 8. The CDR3: CASSNPTGDSYNEQFF. The CDR3 coding sequence is TGTGCCAGCAGTAACCCAACAGGGGATTCCTACAATGAGCAGTTCTTC.

Only one count was recorded for this clonotype. The chain has TRBV6-2 or TRBV6-3 and TRBJ2-1; D unresolved. The tail of the sequence fits TRBJ2-7 better, so the J call may be wrong. The CDR3 sequence is 11 residues long. Germline lookup yields CDR1 MNHEY and CDR2 SVGEGT. Written as DNA, the CDR3 is TGTGCCAGCAGGGCCCTCTACGAGCAGTACTTC. This encodes CASRALYEQYF.

This chain connects TRBV20-1 to TRBJ2-5; D ambiguous. The germline gives CDR1 DFQATT, CDR2 SNEGSKA (reference sequence). V was cut by 2 bases and J by 4 bases, with 11 bases left in between. The CDR3 has 13 amino acids. The CDR3 region is CSARISGLETQYF. CDR3 sequence (DNA): TGCAGTGCTAGAATTTCCGGCCTAGAGACCCAGTACTTC.

To note about this clonotype: Germline is not matched at one junction end, which may reflect a read error. The genes are TRBV5-6 and TRBJ1-1; D is unclear. CDR1 is SGHDT and CDR2 is YYEEEE in the germline V gene. This CDR3 is 15 amino acids long. The CDR3 DNA sequence: TGTGCCGGCAGCTTGGGTATGCAGGTGGGCACTGAAGCTTTCTTT. This codes for CAGSLGMQVGTEAFF.

This clonotype was seen a handful of times. The gene calls are TRBV27 and TRBJ1-2, with TRBD1 matching over 10 bases. Unmatched junction bases numbered 5, after V lost 9 bases and J lost 1 base. CDR1 MNHEY and CDR2 SMNVEV come from the germline V gene (reference sequence). The CDR3 consists of 14 residues. In DNA form, the CDR3 reads TGTGCCAGGGGACAGGGGTGGAATAACTATGGCTACACCTTC. Its protein product is CARGQGWNNYGYTF.

CDR3 nucleotide sequence: TGCGCCAGCAGCTTGGGAGGACTAGCGGGGCAAGAGACCCAGTACTTC. It encodes CASSLGGLAGQETQYF. This chain uses TRBV5-1 with TRBJ2-5; 12 bases line up with TRBD2. CDR3 length equals 16 residues. Losses at the gene ends were 0 bases for V and 2 bases for J; bases not matched to a gene: 2. In germline, CDR1 is SGHRS, CDR2 YFSETQ.

V usage is TRBV29-1 and J usage is TRBJ2-1; 8 positions match TRBD1. The ends lost 4 bases at V and 1 base at J; junction bases unmatched: 3. The CDR3 totals 14 residues. Per germline, CDR1 SQVTM and CDR2 ANQGSEA. CDR3 nucleotide sequence: TGCAGCGTTGTGAGACAGGGGTCCTACAATGAGCAGTTCTTC. It codes for CSVVRQGSYNEQFF.